This section outlines one TCR beta chain sequence together with its context. The antigen is undetermined. This table comes from immunoSEQ multiplex PCR, and its TCRdb copy is limited to in-frame clones, with some not included. Of around 110,000 clones in the sample, roughly nine tenths were seen once. After removal of 2 bases from V and 5 bases from J, the junction contained 11 bases not matched to a gene. The CDR3 has 16 residues. Germline V gene sequence: CDR1 LNHNV, CDR2 YYDKDF (reference sequence). This specimen comes from a study of T cell clones after liver transplantation. Study observations and caveats: Conclusions were preliminary, with small, heterogeneous patient groups. The donor-reactive repertoire was only partly measurable in two subjects, lacking donor cells.

The chain recombines TRBV15 with TRBJ2-7; 8 nucleotides match TRBD1. This clonotype was sampled from a human patient who received a liver transplant. Some T cells may possibly be graft donor cells. The sample in question was CD4+ T cells from blood, obtained 12 months after liver transplant. CDR3 in amino acids: CATSRPGQGARHEQYF. As DNA, the CDR3 is TGTGCCACCAGCAGACCTGGACAGGGAGCGCGACACGAGCAGTACTTC.